What follows are 3 T cell receptor beta chains derived from one specimen sequenced in a study of T-cell memory formation after mild COVID-19. Using its own MiXCR run on the 5' RACE reads, TCRdb lists one record per CDR3 protein. The sample contains 150,000 to 200,000 distinct CDR3 sequences, around 18% of which appear only once. The material sequenced was PBMCs or a T cell subset sorted from them (not recorded which). The receptor source for this set is a man aged 18 to 35 who had mild COVID-19 (a few samples of this study predate the infection). Cell type and time point are not known.

This chain joins TRBV7-3 and TRBJ2-3; 8 bases align to TRBD1. CDR1 is SGHTA, CDR2 FQGTGA, per germline. The CDR3 is 15 amino acids. After removal of 5 bases from V and 6 bases from J, the junction contained 10 bases not matched to a gene. CDR3 sequence reads: CASSPTGSGGDTQYF. In nucleotides, the CDR3 is TGTGCCAGCAGCCCAACGGGGTCAGGGGGCGATACGCAGTATTTT.

This clonotype came up a few times. The chain has TRBV20-1 and TRBJ1-2; 8 bases are a match to TRBD1. This CDR3 has 13 amino acids. Germline V gene lookup returns CDR1 DFQATT and CDR2 SNEGSKA (reference sequence). Losses at the gene ends were 5 bases for V and 2 bases for J; bases not matched to a gene: 4. CDR3 in DNA: TGCAGTGCTTGGAGGACAGGGAACTATGGCTACACCTTC. Protein sequence: CSAWRTGNYGYTF.

This clonotype was recorded at least ten times. The chain carries TRBV18 and TRBJ2-3; 10 bases line up with TRBD1. J was trimmed by 5 bases and V by 6 bases; bases with no gene match: 2. The germline gives CDR1 KGHSH, CDR2 LQKENI. The CDR3 has 13 amino acids. The CDR3, as DNA: TGTGCCAGCTCCCGGACAGGGGGAGATACGCAGTATTTT. Residues: CASSRTGGDTQYF.